This T cell receptor (beta chain) stems from a study of siplizumab effects on memory and regulatory T cells. Notes on the study in general: In unstimulated cells, naive T cells appeared more diverse than memory T cells and seemed major alloresponse contributors.

The CDR3 consists of 13 residues. V gave up 0 bases and J gave up 5 bases, with 5 bases separating them. The germline CDR1 and CDR2 sequences are SGHRS and YFSETQ. In regard to this clone: Its antigen is not known.

Measured with immunoSEQ multiplex PCR; TCRdb has only the in-frame clones, and not every one. The sample lists some 100,000 clones; around 95% were seen once. The TCR comes from a human donor in good health. Sequenced sample: Tregs sorted from blood. The rearrangement uses TRBV5-1 and TRBJ1-4, with D unresolved. The CDR3 protein is CASSLDRNEKLFF. The DNA for the CDR3 is TGCGCCAGCAGCTTGGACCGGAATGAAAAACTGTTTTTT. The variable domain in full, with the rest retrieved from reference TRBV5-1 and TRBJ1-4, is KAGVTQTPRYLIKTRGQQVTLSCSPISGHRSVSWYQQTPGQGLQFLFEYFSETQRNKGNFPGRFSGRQFSNSRSEMNVSTLELGDSALYLCASSLDRNEKLFFGSGTQLSVL.